This TCR beta chain was recorded in a study of shared clonotypes between healthy human individuals. Germline V gene lookup returns CDR1 MDHEN and CDR2 SYDVKM. V was clipped by 7 bases and J by 0 bases, with 4 bases between them. This CDR3 is built from 13 residues. Method: immunoSEQ multiplex PCR; TCRdb's copy keeps in-frame clones and lacks some. The data show roughly 490,000 clones, approximately 79% seen once. This TCR was sampled from a woman aged 40 to 50 in good health. Some clones in this sample may be carry-over from other donors' samples. This chain joins TRBV28 and TRBJ2-6; D not certain. Sequencing was performed on PBMCs. This CDR3 is CASMASGANVLTF. The CDR3 region has the DNA TGTGCCAGCATGGCCTCTGGGGCCAACGTCCTGACTTTC.